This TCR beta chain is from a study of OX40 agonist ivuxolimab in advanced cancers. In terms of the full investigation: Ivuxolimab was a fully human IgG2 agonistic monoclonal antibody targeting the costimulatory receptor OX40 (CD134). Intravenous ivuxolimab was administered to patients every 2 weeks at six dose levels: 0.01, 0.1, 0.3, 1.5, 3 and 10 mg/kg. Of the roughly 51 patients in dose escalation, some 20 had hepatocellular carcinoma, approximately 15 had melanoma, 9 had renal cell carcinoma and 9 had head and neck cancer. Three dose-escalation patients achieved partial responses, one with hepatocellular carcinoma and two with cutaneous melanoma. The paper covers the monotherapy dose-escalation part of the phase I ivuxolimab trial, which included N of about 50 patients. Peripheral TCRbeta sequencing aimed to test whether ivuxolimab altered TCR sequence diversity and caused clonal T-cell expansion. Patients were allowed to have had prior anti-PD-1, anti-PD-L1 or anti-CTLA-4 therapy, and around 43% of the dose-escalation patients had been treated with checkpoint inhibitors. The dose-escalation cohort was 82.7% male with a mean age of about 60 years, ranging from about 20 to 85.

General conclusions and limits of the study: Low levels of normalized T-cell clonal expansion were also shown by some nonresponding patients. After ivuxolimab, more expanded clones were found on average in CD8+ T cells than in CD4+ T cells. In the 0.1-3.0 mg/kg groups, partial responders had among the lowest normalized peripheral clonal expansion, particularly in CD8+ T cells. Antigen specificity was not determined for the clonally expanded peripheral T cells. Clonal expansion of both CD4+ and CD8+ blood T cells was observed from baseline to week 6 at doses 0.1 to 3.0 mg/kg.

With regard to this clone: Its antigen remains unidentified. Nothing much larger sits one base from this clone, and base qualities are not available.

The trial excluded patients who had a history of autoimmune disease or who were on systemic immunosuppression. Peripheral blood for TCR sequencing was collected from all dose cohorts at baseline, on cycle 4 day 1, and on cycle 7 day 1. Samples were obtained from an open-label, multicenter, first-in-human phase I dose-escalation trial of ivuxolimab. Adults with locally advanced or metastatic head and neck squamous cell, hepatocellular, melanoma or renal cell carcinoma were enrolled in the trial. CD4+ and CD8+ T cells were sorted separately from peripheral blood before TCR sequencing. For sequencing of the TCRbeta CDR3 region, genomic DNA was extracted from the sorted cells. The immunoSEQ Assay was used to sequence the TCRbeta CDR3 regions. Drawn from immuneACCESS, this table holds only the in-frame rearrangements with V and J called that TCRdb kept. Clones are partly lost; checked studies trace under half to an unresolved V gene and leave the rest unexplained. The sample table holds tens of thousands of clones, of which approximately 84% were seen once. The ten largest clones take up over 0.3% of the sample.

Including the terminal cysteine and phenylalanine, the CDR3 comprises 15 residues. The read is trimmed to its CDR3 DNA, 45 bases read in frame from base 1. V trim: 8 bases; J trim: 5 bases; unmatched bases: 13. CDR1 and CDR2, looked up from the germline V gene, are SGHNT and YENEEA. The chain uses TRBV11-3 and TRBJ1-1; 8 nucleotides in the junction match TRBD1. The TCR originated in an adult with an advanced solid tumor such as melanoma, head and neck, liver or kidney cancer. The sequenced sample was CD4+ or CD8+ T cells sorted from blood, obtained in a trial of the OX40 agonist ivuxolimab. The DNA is TGTGCCAGCGTCCCTGGCAGGGGGCGGGTGACTGAAGCTTTCTTT. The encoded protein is CASVPGRGRVTEAFF.